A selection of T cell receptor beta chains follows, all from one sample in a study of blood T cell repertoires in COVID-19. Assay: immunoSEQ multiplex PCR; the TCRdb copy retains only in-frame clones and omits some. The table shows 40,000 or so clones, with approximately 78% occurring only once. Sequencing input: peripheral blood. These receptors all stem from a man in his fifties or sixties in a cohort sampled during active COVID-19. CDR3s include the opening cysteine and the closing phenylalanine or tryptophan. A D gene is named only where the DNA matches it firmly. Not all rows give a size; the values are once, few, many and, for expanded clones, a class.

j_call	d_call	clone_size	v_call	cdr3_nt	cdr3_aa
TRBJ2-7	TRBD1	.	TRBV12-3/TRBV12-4	TGTGCCAGCAGTTTCGGGACAGCGTCGTACTTC	CASSFGTASYF
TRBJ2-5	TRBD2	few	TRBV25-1	TGTGCCAGAGCGCTAGCGGTAGAGACCCAGTACTTC	CARALAVETQYF
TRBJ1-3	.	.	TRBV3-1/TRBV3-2	TGTGCCAGCAGCCACACGGTTCCTTCTGGAAACACCATATATTTT	CASSHTVPSGNTIYF
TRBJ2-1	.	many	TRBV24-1	TGTGCCACCCGTACAGGCAATGAGCAGTTCTTC	CATRTGNEQFF
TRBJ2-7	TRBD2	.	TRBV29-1	TGCAGCGTTGTGAAACCGGGACTATCCACCTACGAGCAGTACTTC	CSVVKPGLSTYEQYF
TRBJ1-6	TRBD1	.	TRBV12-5	TGTGCTAGTGGTTTGGTACAGGGGAGATCCTATAATTCACCCCTCCACTTT	CASGLVQGRSYNSPLHF
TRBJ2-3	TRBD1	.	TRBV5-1	TGCGCCAGCAGCCCGGACAGGAGCACAGATACGCAGTATTTT	CASSPDRSTDTQYF
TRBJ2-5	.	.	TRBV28	TGTGCCAGCAGGACCACGGGGGGCGGAGAGACCCAGTACTTC	CASRTTGGGETQYF
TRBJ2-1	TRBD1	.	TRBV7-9	TGTGCCAGCAGCTTTGACAGGGCGCAGTTCTTC	CASSFDRAQFF
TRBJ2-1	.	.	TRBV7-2	TGTGCCAGCAGCTTACAGACTACCTACAATGAGCAGTTCTTC	CASSLQTTYNEQFF